The source of this T cell receptor beta chain is a study of metastatic and nonmetastatic thyroid tumors. Study background: A comparison of repertoires was made across blood and tumor or nodule tissue from malignant and benign thyroid patients.

Notes on the study in general: Significantly greater TCR beta diversity was reportedly found in malignant thyroid tumors than in benign nodules (in blood and tumor).

V shed 7 bases and J shed 0 bases, with 14 bases lying between them. CDR1 SNHLY and CDR2 FYNNEI come from the germline V gene. The CDR3 is 15 residues long. The table lists this clone with a few counts. Its antigen is unidentified. Until they underwent thyroid surgery, no patient had received any treatment. In the original processing: A classifier of distant metastasis in papillary thyroid cancer was built from CDR3 differences (across clinicopathological groups). Via MiXCR, TCRdb re-called the PCR reads. Clone size and V and J calls follow TCRdb, not the original study. The table has more than 15,000 clones, about 30% seen once.

Sequenced input: blood. This receptor was taken from a female donor with papillary thyroid cancer or a benign thyroid nodule (not recorded which). Some clones in this sample may be carry-over from other donors' samples. V usage is TRBV2 and J usage is TRBJ2-3; no reliable D call. The CDR3 loop is CASKGAVVSTDTQYF. The CDR3 DNA is TGTGCCAGCAAAGGTGCGGTAGTGAGCACAGATACGCAGTATTTT. The full variable domain, completed using reference TRBV2 and TRBJ2-3, is EPEVTQTPSHQVTQMGQEVILRCVPISNHLYFYWYRQILGQKVEFLVSFYNNEISEKSEIFDDQFSVERPDGSNFTLKIRSTKLEDSAMYFCASKGAVVSTDTQYFGPGTRLTVL.